Shown below are 9 T cell receptor beta chains from a single sample sequenced in a study of blood T cell repertoires in COVID-19. TCRdb's table, derived via immunoSEQ multiplex PCR, lists solely in-frame clones and lacks some. This sample yields 200,000 to 250,000 clones, of which around 80% are seen a single time; approximately 16% belongs to the top ten. Sample: PBMCs or T cells enriched from blood (not recorded which). These receptor sequences come from a man aged 40-55 years who had recovered from COVID-19.

This chain joins TRBV28 and TRBJ2-7, with TRBD2 matching over 12 bases. The V gene's germline CDR1 is MDHEN and CDR2 SYDVKM. This CDR3 is 14 amino acids long. Germline trimming cut 6 bases from V and 1 base from J; bases unmatched to any gene: 1. Here the CDR3 DNA reads TGTGCCAGCAGCGGGACTAGCGGGTCCTACGAGCAGTACTTC. It specifies CASSGTSGSYEQYF.

The chain employs TRBV2 and TRBJ2-3; TRBD2 aligns across 9 bases. CDR3 length: 15 amino acids. With 4 bases clipped from V and 2 bases from J, the junction kept 4 bases outside the gene matches. Germline CDR1 is SNHLY and CDR2 is FYNNEI. CDR3: CASSGERGATDTQYF. The CDR3, as DNA: TGTGCCAGCAGTGGTGAGCGGGGGGCCACAGATACGCAGTATTTT.

The gene calls are TRBV9 and TRBJ2-1; 9 bases map to TRBD2. Unmatched junction bases numbered 2, after V lost 0 bases and J lost 4 bases. This CDR3 has 15 amino acids. CDR1 is SGDLS and CDR2 is YYNGEE in the germline V gene. CDR3: CASSVGGGVYNEQFF. DNA of the CDR3: TGTGCCAGCAGCGTAGGCGGGGGGGTTTACAATGAGCAGTTCTTC.

V and J are TRBV2 and TRBJ2-7, with 8 bases lining up with TRBD2. This CDR3 region has 15 residues. V lost 6 bases to trimming and J lost 0 bases; unmatched junction nucleotides: 7. Germline V gene lookup returns CDR1 SNHLY and CDR2 FYNNEI. The CDR3 protein is CASRVSGVSSYEQYF. DNA for the CDR3: TGTGCCAGCAGAGTTAGCGGGGTCAGCTCCTACGAGCAGTACTTC.

The chain employs TRBV9 and TRBJ1-3; D call uncertain. Trimming stripped 7 bases from V and 2 bases from J, with 7 bases between. Per the germline V gene, CDR1 is SGDLS and CDR2 is YYNGEE. The CDR3 loop spans 12 amino acids. The CDR3 sequence: CASGATGNTIYF. CDR3 in DNA: TGTGCCAGCGGAGCCACTGGAAACACCATATATTTT.

This chain links TRBV28 with TRBJ1-2; 10 bases fit TRBD1. V lost 6 bases and J lost 5; bases outside the gene matches: 9. The CDR3 spans 15 residues. Germline CDR1 MDHEN, CDR2 SYDVKM. Here the CDR3 reads CASSNPGQGFYGYTF. The CDR3 DNA reads TGTGCCAGCAGCAATCCGGGACAGGGGTTTTATGGCTACACCTTC.

This clone showed up just a few times. The chain employs TRBV5-6 and TRBJ1-2; a weak D match, TRBD1 (5 bases). Looked up from germline, CDR1 is SGHDT and CDR2 is YYEEEE. Trimming cost V 0 bases and J 8 bases, with 14 bases left between them. The CDR3 spans 14 residues. In DNA form, the CDR3 reads TGTGCCAGCAGCTTGGCGACAGTTCCCCGAGGCTACACCTTC. It is translated as CASSLATVPRGYTF. Combining the CDR3 with reference TRBV5-6 and TRBJ1-2 gives the whole variable domain DAGVTQSPTHLIKTRGQQVTLRCSPKSGHDTVSWYQQALGQGPQFIFQYYEEEERQRGNFPDRFSGHQFPNYSSELNVNALLLGDSALYLCASSLATVPRGYTFGSGTRLTVV.

This clone was found a few times. CDR3 region: CASSQGESGVWPQHF. The CDR3 bases are TGCGCCAGCAGCCAAGGGGAGTCAGGGGTCTGGCCCCAGCATTTT. The rearrangement uses TRBV4-1 and TRBJ1-5; D might be TRBD1 (6 bases). V shed 1 base and J shed 9 bases, with 16 bases lying between them. The CDR3 covers 15 residues. Germline CDR1 MGHRA, CDR2 YSYEKL.

CDR3 sequence (DNA): TGTGCCAGCAGCTTAGATCCCTCCACTGAAGCTTTCTTT. As protein: CASSLDPSTEAFF. The chain is built from TRBV7-9 and TRBJ1-1, with D hard to call. The CDR3 is made up of 13 amino acids. Trimming left V 1 base short and J 4 bases short, with 7 bases between. CDR1 is SEHNR and CDR2 is FQNEAQ in the germline V gene (reference sequence).